These T cell receptor beta chains were read from a single sample in a study of T cells in Graves' hyperthyroidism and ophthalmopathy. TCRdb processed the multiplex PCR reads anew with MiXCR; each CDR3 protein has one entry. The data show 660,000 or so distinct CDR3 sequences, around 20% seen once. Sequenced input: blood. These receptors originate from a man aged 30 to 45 with Graves' ophthalmopathy. Each CDR3 is given with its conserved first and last residue. Fields, in order: CDR3 DNA, CDR3 protein, J gene, clone size, D gene, V gene. The D gene is left open where the match is weak. Rows give clone size only sometimes, using once, few, many, or a class for an expanded clone.

cdr3_nt: TGTGCCATCAGTGAACAGCGGGAGTCGAACGGGGAGCTGTTTTTT
cdr3_aa: CAISEQRESNGELFF
j_call: TRBJ2-2
clone_size: NA
d_call: TRBD2
v_call: TRBV10-3

cdr3_nt: TGTGCCAGCAGCTTAGAGGGGGCGCGGGGTACGCAGTATTTT
cdr3_aa: CASSLEGARGTQYF
j_call: TRBJ2-3
clone_size: NA
d_call: NA
v_call: TRBV7-2

cdr3_nt: TGCGCCAGCAGCCACGTGACCCAAAGCTTGGATACGCAGTATTTT
cdr3_aa: CASSHVTQSLDTQYF
j_call: TRBJ2-3
clone_size: few
d_call: NA
v_call: TRBV5-1

cdr3_nt: TGCGCCAGCAGCCAAGATCGTTCGACAGGGTGGAGGACCCAGTACTTC
cdr3_aa: CASSQDRSTGWRTQYF
j_call: TRBJ2-5
clone_size: NA
d_call: TRBD1
v_call: TRBV4-3

cdr3_nt: TGCAGCGTTGAAGCTCGGGGCCCAGGGGCCAACGTCCTGACTTTC
cdr3_aa: CSVEARGPGANVLTF
j_call: TRBJ2-6
clone_size: few
d_call: NA
v_call: TRBV29-1

cdr3_nt: TGTGCCAGCAGTCTGTGGGAGGGGGCGAATCCTCAGCCCCAGCATTTT
cdr3_aa: CASSLWEGANPQPQHF
j_call: TRBJ1-5
clone_size: NA
d_call: TRBD1
v_call: TRBV6-2/TRBV6-3

cdr3_nt: TGTGCCAGCAGCCAAGTAGGACGGACAACCTACGAGCAGTACTTC
cdr3_aa: CASSQVGRTTYEQYF
j_call: TRBJ2-7
clone_size: few
d_call: NA
v_call: TRBV4-2

cdr3_nt: TGTGCCAGCAGTTTGTTCCTAGCGGGTAGCACAGATACGCAGTATTTT
cdr3_aa: CASSLFLAGSTDTQYF
j_call: TRBJ2-3
clone_size: NA
d_call: TRBD2
v_call: TRBV28

cdr3_nt: TGTGCCAGCAGCTTATTTCAGGGGGCAACTGAAGCTTTCTTT
cdr3_aa: CASSLFQGATEAFF
j_call: TRBJ1-1
clone_size: few
d_call: TRBD1
v_call: TRBV7-2

cdr3_nt: TGTGCCATCAGCGGCGAATCCTCCTACGAGCAGTACTTC
cdr3_aa: CAISGESSYEQYF
j_call: TRBJ2-7
clone_size: few
d_call: NA
v_call: TRBV10-3

cdr3_nt: TGTGCCAGCAGCCCCACGGGACAGGTGGCTCTACTCAACTGCGAGCAGTACTTC
cdr3_aa: CASSPTGQVALLNCEQYF
j_call: TRBJ2-7
clone_size: NA
d_call: TRBD1
v_call: TRBV7-9

cdr3_nt: TGCAGTGCTAGCGGACTAGCTAATGAGCAGTTCTTC
cdr3_aa: CSASGLANEQFF
j_call: TRBJ2-1
clone_size: many
d_call: TRBD2
v_call: TRBV20-1

cdr3_nt: TGTGCCAGCAGTTTATGGACCACCGGGGAGCTGTTTTTT
cdr3_aa: CASSLWTTGELFF
j_call: TRBJ2-2
clone_size: many
d_call: NA
v_call: TRBV28

cdr3_nt: TGCAGTGCCCCTATGAAACAAGGTCAGCCCCAGCATTTT
cdr3_aa: CSAPMKQGQPQHF
j_call: TRBJ1-5
clone_size: many
d_call: NA
v_call: TRBV20-1

cdr3_nt: TGTGCCAGCAGCTTTACAGGGGGTTTAGCTTTCTTT
cdr3_aa: CASSFTGGLAFF
j_call: TRBJ1-1
clone_size: many
d_call: TRBD1
v_call: TRBV7-2

cdr3_nt: TGTGCCAGCAGTTTGATGGGACTGGGGGGATACGAGCAGTACTTC
cdr3_aa: CASSLMGLGGYEQYF
j_call: TRBJ2-7
clone_size: NA
d_call: NA
v_call: TRBV27

cdr3_nt: TGTGCCACCGTCTTGTCTAGCGGGTACAATGAGCAGTTCTTC
cdr3_aa: CATVLSSGYNEQFF
j_call: TRBJ2-1
clone_size: NA
d_call: TRBD2
v_call: TRBV27

cdr3_nt: TGTGCCAGCAGCCCTCTGGACAGACAGGATTTGAACACTGAAGCTTTCTTT
cdr3_aa: CASSPLDRQDLNTEAFF
j_call: TRBJ1-1
clone_size: many
d_call: NA
v_call: TRBV7-9

cdr3_nt: TGTGCCAGCAGCGAGACTAGCGGGGAGAACACCGGGGAGCTGTTTTTT
cdr3_aa: CASSETSGENTGELFF
j_call: TRBJ2-2
clone_size: few
d_call: TRBD2
v_call: TRBV9

cdr3_nt: TGTGCCAGCAGCCAAGGTCACAAGAACACTGAAGCTTTCTTT
cdr3_aa: CASSQGHKNTEAFF
j_call: TRBJ1-1
clone_size: many
d_call: NA
v_call: TRBV3-1

cdr3_nt: TGTGCCAGTAGAGCCCAGGTCAGGGCAAACACTGAAGCTTTCTTT
cdr3_aa: CASRAQVRANTEAFF
j_call: TRBJ1-1
clone_size: NA
d_call: NA
v_call: TRBV4-2

cdr3_nt: TGCAGTGCTAGAAAAGGCCCGGTCCTCGGCGAGCAGTACTTC
cdr3_aa: CSARKGPVLGEQYF
j_call: TRBJ2-7
clone_size: NA
d_call: NA
v_call: TRBV20-1

cdr3_nt: TGCAGTGCTCCTTTGGGGACGGATACGCAGTATTTT
cdr3_aa: CSAPLGTDTQYF
j_call: TRBJ2-3
clone_size: few
d_call: NA
v_call: TRBV20-1

cdr3_nt: TGCAGTGCTAGAGGACGGGGACAGGGTAATAATTCACCCCTCCACTTT
cdr3_aa: CSARGRGQGNNSPLHF
j_call: TRBJ1-6
clone_size: many
d_call: TRBD1
v_call: TRBV20-1

cdr3_nt: TGCAGTGCTAGACCAGGACAGAATAATTCACCCCTCCACTTT
cdr3_aa: CSARPGQNNSPLHF
j_call: TRBJ1-6
clone_size: many
d_call: NA
v_call: TRBV20-1

cdr3_nt: TGTGCTAGTCATTTGGTGGAGACCCAGTACTTC
cdr3_aa: CASHLVETQYF
j_call: TRBJ2-5
clone_size: few
d_call: NA
v_call: TRBV12-5

cdr3_nt: TGTGCCACCAGTGCATCTCTAGCGTACAATGAGCAGTTCTTC
cdr3_aa: CATSASLAYNEQFF
j_call: TRBJ2-1
clone_size: few
d_call: NA
v_call: TRBV24-1

cdr3_nt: TGCAGTGCTAGCGGTCTAGCGGGAAGAGAGACCCAGTACTTC
cdr3_aa: CSASGLAGRETQYF
j_call: TRBJ2-5
clone_size: few
d_call: TRBD2
v_call: TRBV20-1

cdr3_nt: TGTGCCAGCAGTTATCGGGAGTCCCCCTACAATGAGCAGTTCTTC
cdr3_aa: CASSYRESPYNEQFF
j_call: TRBJ2-1
clone_size: few
d_call: NA
v_call: TRBV6-1

cdr3_nt: TGTGCCAGCAGCCTGGCCGGATTGGCTAATGAAAAACTGTTTTTT
cdr3_aa: CASSLAGLANEKLFF
j_call: TRBJ1-4
clone_size: few
d_call: NA
v_call: TRBV7-2

cdr3_nt: TGTGCCAGCAGCTTAGCTCGTTACAGCAATGAGCAGTTCTTC
cdr3_aa: CASSLARYSNEQFF
j_call: TRBJ2-1
clone_size: NA
d_call: NA
v_call: TRBV7-9

cdr3_nt: TGTGCCAGCAGTTCCCCATCCCTAGCTGAGACCCAGTACTTC
cdr3_aa: CASSSPSLAETQYF
j_call: TRBJ2-5
clone_size: NA
d_call: NA
v_call: TRBV28

cdr3_nt: TGTGCCAGCAGTCCCCAAACAGGTTCCAAGACCCAGTACTTC
cdr3_aa: CASSPQTGSKTQYF
j_call: TRBJ2-5
clone_size: few
d_call: NA
v_call: TRBV28

cdr3_nt: TGTGCCAGCTCACGAAACTCCGCAGATGAAGCTTTCTTT
cdr3_aa: CASSRNSADEAFF
j_call: TRBJ1-1
clone_size: many
d_call: NA
v_call: TRBV18

cdr3_nt: TGTGCCAGCAGCCCTGGGGCCTCATCGTATAATGAGCAGTTCTTC
cdr3_aa: CASSPGASSYNEQFF
j_call: TRBJ2-1
clone_size: many
d_call: NA
v_call: TRBV13

cdr3_nt: TGTGCCAGCAGTGATGGGGTTGACTTCGGCTACACCTTC
cdr3_aa: CASSDGVDFGYTF
j_call: TRBJ1-2
clone_size: NA
d_call: NA
v_call: TRBV25-1

cdr3_nt: TGTGCCACCAGCGACGGGACTGAAGCTTTCTTT
cdr3_aa: CATSDGTEAFF
j_call: TRBJ1-1
clone_size: NA
d_call: NA
v_call: TRBV15

cdr3_nt: TGTGCCAGCAGCTTACAATTATCTAAGGGGGCGCCTGGAAACACCATATATTTT
cdr3_aa: CASSLQLSKGAPGNTIYF
j_call: TRBJ1-3
clone_size: NA
d_call: TRBD1
v_call: TRBV7-2

cdr3_nt: TGTGCCAGCAGCCAACGCCGGGCAAGCACTGAAGCTTTCTTT
cdr3_aa: CASSQRRASTEAFF
j_call: TRBJ1-1
clone_size: many
d_call: NA
v_call: TRBV3-1

cdr3_nt: TGTGCCAGCAGTATAGAGACCAGGCAGCCCCAGCATTTT
cdr3_aa: CASSIETRQPQHF
j_call: TRBJ1-5
clone_size: many
d_call: NA
v_call: TRBV2

cdr3_nt: TGTGCCAGCAGTGCGGACAGGAGGCTGGAGACCCAGTACTTC
cdr3_aa: CASSADRRLETQYF
j_call: TRBJ2-5
clone_size: NA
d_call: TRBD1
v_call: TRBV12-3/TRBV12-4

cdr3_nt: TGTGCCGGGTCGACAGGGGTTGAAGCTTTCTTT
cdr3_aa: CAGSTGVEAFF
j_call: TRBJ1-1
clone_size: many
d_call: TRBD1
v_call: TRBV2

cdr3_nt: TGTGCCAGCAGCCGAGGTGGGTTTAGGGAGACCCAGTACTTC
cdr3_aa: CASSRGGFRETQYF
j_call: TRBJ2-5
clone_size: NA
d_call: NA
v_call: TRBV7-2